These 2 T cell receptor beta chains were sequenced from one sample in a study of blood T cell repertoires in COVID-19. Assay: immunoSEQ multiplex PCR; the TCRdb copy retains only in-frame clones and omits some. Of about 280,000 clones in the sample, about four fifths were seen once. The specimen was PBMCs or T cells enriched from blood (not recorded which). Receptors originate from a man in his forties who had been exposed to COVID-19.

This clone has only a few counts. This sequence joins TRBV12-5 and TRBJ1-1, with D maybe TRBD1 (6 bases). CDR3 length equals 14 residues. V was clipped by 0 bases and J by 10 bases, with 15 bases between them. The germline V gene encodes CDR1 LGHNT and CDR2 FRNRAP. The CDR3 DNA reads as TGTGCTAGTGGTTTGGTACGGGGGGGCATGGGAGCTTTCTTT. Translation: CASGLVRGGMGAFF.

This clone was detected only once. The CDR3 DNA reads as TGCGCCAGCAGTGAGGGACTTGATCAGCCCCAGCATTTT. Residues: CASSEGLDQPQHF. This chain links TRBV10-1 with TRBJ1-5, with D unresolved. V was shortened by 2 bases and J by 5 bases, with 7 bases between the two germline ends. Germline V gives CDR1 WNHNN, CDR2 SYGVQD (reference sequence). This CDR3 has 13 amino acids.